The sequence of this T cell receptor beta chain was determined in a study of shared clonotypes between healthy human individuals. Study results and limitations: Generation probabilities were higher for clonotypes shared across all four sorted-subset donors than for unshared ones.

Trimming removed 6 bases from V and 4 bases from J; junction bases left unmatched: 8. The germline V gene encodes CDR1 SGHVS and CDR2 FQNEAQ. The CDR3 sequence is 15 residues long. Libraries were prepared by immunoSEQ multiplex PCR; TCRdb keeps only in-frame clonotypes and omits some of them. The sample has about 1,800,000 clones, around 96% seen once. Positive CCR7 selection of CD45RO-negative cells yielded the naive CD8 cells, and terminally differentiated effector memory CD45RA+ cells were excluded. Regarding this clone: Its specificity is not known.

The receptor was isolated from a man aged 18-30 years in good health. The chain couples TRBV7-8 to TRBJ2-3; TRBD2 agrees at 9 bases. Sample: naive CD8+ T cells sorted from blood. The CDR3 nucleotides read TGTGCCAGCAGAAAACTGATAGCGGGGGCAGATACGCAGTATTTT. Its translation is CASRKLIAGADTQYF.